The clone carrying this T cell receptor (beta chain) was recorded a few times. The CDR3 is made up of 14 amino acids. Germline CDR1 reads SSHAT; CDR2 reads FNYEAQ (reference sequence). The sample comes from a study of CD8 T cells in Susac syndrome. RNA totalling roughly 0.45 to 1 ug underwent reverse transcription with random hexamers. The TCR beta CDR3 was amplified by immunoSEQ multiplex PCR across 54 Vbeta, 13 Jbeta. TCRdb itself ran the immunoSEQ multiplex PCR reads through MiXCR, one entry per CDR3 protein. The sample has some 210,000 distinct CDR3 sequences, about 94% seen once. Through negative isolation, CD4+ and CD8+ T cells were obtained, while TEMRA cells were enriched using FACS.

The TCR sequence derives from a human donor with Susac syndrome. V gene TRBV7-7 combines with J gene TRBJ2-6, with a possible D match to TRBD2 (6 bases). Sequenced input: CD4+ T cells from PBMCs. The CDR3 region has the DNA TGTGCTAGCGGTAGAGGCTCTGGGGCCAACGTCCTGACTTTC. Translation: CASGRGSGANVLTF.